Listed here is a single TCR beta chain. Its antigen remains unknown. Deep level was the assay's run setting. The data were produced by immunoSEQ multiplex PCR, yet TCRdb's version contains in-frame clones alone and is incomplete. The data contain 2 million to 2.5 million clones, 85% to 95% of them singletons. The sample is drawn from a study of shared clonotypes between healthy human individuals. On the study more broadly: Participating donors consisted of a couple of women and a few men aged 18 to 49. Each donor's CD4 naive and CD4 memory cells filled three plates apiece, CD8 naive two, and CD8 memory one.

Study-level points and caveats: When compared with the clonotypes that were shared by all four sorted-subset donors, the non-shared clonotypes turned out to have lower generation probabilities.

The CDR3 is made up of 14 amino acids. Germline V gives CDR1 MNHNY, CDR2 SVGAGI (reference sequence). Trimming stripped 6 bases from V and 2 bases from J, with 14 bases between. The receptor was isolated from a man younger than 35 in good health. Some clones in this sample may be carry-over from other donors' samples. Material for sequencing was naive CD4+ T cells from PBMCs. The sample's subset: CD45RA+ positively selected. V and J are TRBV6-6 and TRBJ2-7; D remains unclear. DNA for the CDR3: TGTGCCAGCAGCCCCCCTACGGAAGCCTACGAGCAGTACTTC. Its translation is CASSPPTEAYEQYF.